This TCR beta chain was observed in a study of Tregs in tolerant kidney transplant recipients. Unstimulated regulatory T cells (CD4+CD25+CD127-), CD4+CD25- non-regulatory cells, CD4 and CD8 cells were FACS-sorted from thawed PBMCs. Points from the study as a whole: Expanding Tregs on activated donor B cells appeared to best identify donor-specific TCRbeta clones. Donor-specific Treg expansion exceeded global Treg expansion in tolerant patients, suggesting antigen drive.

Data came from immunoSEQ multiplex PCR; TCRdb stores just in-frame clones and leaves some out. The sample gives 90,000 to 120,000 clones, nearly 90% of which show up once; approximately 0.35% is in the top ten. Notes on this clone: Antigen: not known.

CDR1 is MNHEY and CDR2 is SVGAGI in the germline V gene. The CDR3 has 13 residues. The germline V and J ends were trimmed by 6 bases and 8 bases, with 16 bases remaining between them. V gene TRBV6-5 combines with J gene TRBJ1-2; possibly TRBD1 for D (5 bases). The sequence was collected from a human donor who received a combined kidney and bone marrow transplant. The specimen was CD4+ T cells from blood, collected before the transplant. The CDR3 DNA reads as TGTGCCAGCAGGCCCGGCAGGGTGGACGGCTACACCTTC. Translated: CASRPGRVDGYTF.